A selection of T cell receptor beta chains follows, all from one sample in a study of T cell responses to AZD1222 COVID-19 vaccine. The assay was immunoSEQ multiplex PCR, and TCRdb's table has in-frame clones only and misses some. The repertoire holds 120,000 to 150,000 clones, with around 90% as singletons. Sequences were derived from peripheral blood, sampled 28 days after the second dose of the MenACWY control vaccine. The receptors originated from an adult who received the MenACWY meningococcal vaccine as a control. Both conserved end residues are trimmed from each CDR3. The order of the fields is D gene, V gene, J gene, CDR3 protein. The D gene is left open where the match is weak.

>NA|TRBV4-3|TRBJ1-1
ASSQDLGGGGTEAF
>NA|TRBV5-8|TRBJ2-7
ASSFFSSMGDRV
>NA|TRBV6-5|TRBJ1-2
GTDREGAKGYT
>NA|TRBV7-9|TRBJ2-3
ASSLSTDTQY
>TRBD2|TRBV29-1|TRBJ2-3
SVGPLAGGSTDTQY
>TRBD1|TRBV7-2|TRBJ1-1
ASSLGQAREAF
>NA|TRBV11-3|TRBJ2-7
ASSLSPTGPQH
>NA|TRBV10-1|TRBJ2-1
ASSDYYNEQF
>NA|TRBV24-1|TRBJ1-4
ATSVGQAPNEKLF
>NA|TRBV10-3|TRBJ1-1
AISVSRGDTEAF
>NA|TRBV7-9|TRBJ1-1
ASSLHTIEAF
>NA|TRBV2|TRBJ1-2
ASIPTGPSSYGYT
>TRBD1|TRBV11-3|TRBJ2-7
ASSPGGLENEQY
>TRBD2|TRBV25-1|TRBJ2-2
ASSELAGGGTTGELF
>NA|TRBV10-2|TRBJ1-4
ASSESTGAANEKLF
>TRBD1|TRBV24-1|TRBJ1-5
ATSDRGTVNQPQH
>TRBD1|TRBV11-2|TRBJ2-7
ASSSLGRDRGNEQY
>TRBD1|TRBV5-1|TRBJ2-3
ASSPGTGPDTQY
>NA|TRBV30|TRBJ1-4
AWSVVSGYEKLF
>NA|TRBV4-3|TRBJ2-7
ASSQDFLYEQY
>NA|TRBV9|TRBJ1-3
ASSVDLDSGNTIY
>NA|TRBV4-3|TRBJ2-2
ASSQDVLASRELF
>NA|TRBV27|TRBJ2-1
ASSLMAPKGFYNEQF
>TRBD1|TRBV3-1/TRBV3-2|TRBJ1-6
ASSHPGQGASPLH
>NA|TRBV5-1|TRBJ1-1
ASSLDTGRGGTEAF
>NA|TRBV15|TRBJ1-5
ATSRDRQGFLAQH
>NA|TRBV11-2|TRBJ1-2
ASSLEGTPGYGYT
>TRBD2|TRBV19|TRBJ2-7
ASSKRDLYEQY
>TRBD1|TRBV5-1|TRBJ2-7
ASSPGQMNEQY
>NA|TRBV2|TRBJ2-5
ATHGGVLETQY
>NA|TRBV11-2|TRBJ2-2
ASSLRESNTGELF
>TRBD2|TRBV7-8|TRBJ2-1
ASSPGLAGGNEQF
>TRBD2|TRBV7-2|TRBJ2-4
ASSFGAGGPQSKNIQY
>NA|TRBV7-2|TRBJ2-7
ASSSWGTGQRSYEQY
>TRBD1|TRBV19|TRBJ2-7
ASRATGIGEQY
>NA|TRBV19|TRBJ1-1
ASSIATRGNTEAF
>NA|TRBV5-5|TRBJ2-2
ASDYSGDTGELF
>TRBD1|TRBV28|TRBJ1-2
ASSPGGFDYGYT
>TRBD1|TRBV2|TRBJ1-2
ASSFTGDQVRNYGYT
>TRBD1|TRBV9|TRBJ2-1
ASSVEQGAVAEQF
>TRBD2|TRBV6-2/TRBV6-3|TRBJ2-3
ASSYSTTGAGGPRTDTQY
>NA|TRBV2|TRBJ1-2
ASSDTVAPSWGYT
>NA|TRBV5-6|TRBJ1-6
ASSWDGPLPNSPLH
>NA|TRBV6-5|TRBJ1-6
ASTKGGGGNSPLH
>TRBD1|TRBV6-5|TRBJ1-2
ASSYTPGQAVAGYT
>NA|TRBV7-9|TRBJ1-2
ASSPRVGDGYT
>NA|TRBV5-1|TRBJ1-5
ASSLNGGGNQPQH
>NA|TRBV5-1|TRBJ1-3
ASSLAVFSSGNTIY
>NA|TRBV9|TRBJ2-3
ASSVEGTNTDTQY
>TRBD2|TRBV2|TRBJ2-5
ASRYGTSVQETQY
>NA|TRBV28|TRBJ1-3
ASSSGIENTIY
>NA|TRBV15|TRBJ1-4
ATSRDREGYAEKLF
>NA|TRBV4-1|TRBJ1-2
ASSQERAPLYGYT